The TCR beta chain under discussion was sequenced for a study of post-analysis software for immune sequencing data. Study observations and caveats: The F measure placed samples prepared in the same batch into strongly shared clusters. When patients were compared with controls, about five TRBV segments were more frequent, TRBV5-6, TRBV5-1 and TRBV20-1 among them.

Included in the TCR beta cDNA libraries were unique molecular identifiers. It was from roughly 1 to 10 million T cells that about half a million cDNA molecules came. In TCRdb, the PCR reads were re-called with MiXCR into one record per CDR3 protein. The data contain hundreds of thousands of distinct CDR3 sequences, 36% of them singletons. CDR1 and CDR2 (germline): MGHRA, YSYEKL. The length of the CDR3 is 16 residues. V gave up 0 bases and J gave up 13 bases; unmatched junction bases: 16. The table lists this clonotype with a few counts. Antigen specificity is unknown. The V and J genes are TRBV4-1 and TRBJ2-5; 8 bases agree with TRBD2. The specimen sequenced was blood. This TCR was sampled from a girl aged 10 to 17 with multiple sclerosis. CDR3 sequence: CASSQDQTSAIPGRYF. CDR3 nucleotide sequence: TGCGCCAGCAGCCAAGACCAGACTAGCGCCATCCCGGGACGGTACTTC.